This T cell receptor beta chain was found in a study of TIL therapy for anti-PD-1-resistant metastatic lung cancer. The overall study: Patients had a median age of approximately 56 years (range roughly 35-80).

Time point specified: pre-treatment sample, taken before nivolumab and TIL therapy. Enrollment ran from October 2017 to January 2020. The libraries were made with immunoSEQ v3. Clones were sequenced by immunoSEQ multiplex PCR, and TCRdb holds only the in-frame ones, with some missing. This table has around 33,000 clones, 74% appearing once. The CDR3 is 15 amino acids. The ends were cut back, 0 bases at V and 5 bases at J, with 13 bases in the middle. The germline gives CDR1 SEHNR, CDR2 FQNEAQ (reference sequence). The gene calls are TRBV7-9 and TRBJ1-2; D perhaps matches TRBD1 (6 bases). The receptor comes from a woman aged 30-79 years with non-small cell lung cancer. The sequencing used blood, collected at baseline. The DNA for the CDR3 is TGTGCCAGCAGCTTAGCCGACAGTACAGGGTATGGCTACACCTTC. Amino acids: CASSLADSTGYGYTF. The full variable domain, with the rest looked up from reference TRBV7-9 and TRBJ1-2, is DTGVSQNPRHKITKRGQNVTFRCDPISEHNRLYWYRQTLGQGPEFLTYFQNEAQLEKSRLLSDRFSAERPKGSFSTLEIQRTEQGDSAMYLCASSLADSTGYGYTFGSGTRLTVV.